These 3 T cell receptor beta chains share one sample of origin, sequenced in a study of prognosis after radiotherapy for stage I lung cancer. Amplicons of TCR beta CDR3 were generated from genomic DNA by two-round multiplex PCR. Primers (each specific to one TRBV or TRBJ gene) were used in first-round PCR. TCRdb ran MiXCR on the multiplex PCR reads and lists one entry per CDR3 protein. The sample records approximately 30,000 distinct CDR3 sequences, less than 35% being singletons. Sequencing used PBMCs, obtained before or after stereotactic body radiation therapy (not recorded which). The receptor set was obtained from a donor over 45 with non-small cell lung cancer.

This clonotype appeared many times. This CDR3 reads CASSQYGTSGDEQFF. The CDR3 coding sequence is TGTGCCAGCAGCCAATACGGGACTAGCGGAGATGAGCAGTTCTTC. The J gene is TRBJ2-1, the V gene TRBV3-1, with 11 nucleotides matching TRBD2. Trimming took 2 bases from V and 8 from J; bases not matched to a gene: 5. There are 15 residues in the CDR3. The germline V gene encodes CDR1 LGHDT and CDR2 YNNKEL (reference sequence).

The rearrangement uses TRBV6-1 and TRBJ2-1; 9 nucleotides line up with TRBD1. This CDR3 region has 14 residues. V was clipped by 7 bases and J by 7 bases; unmatched bases: 8. CDR1 and CDR2 (germline): MNHNS, SASEGT. CDR3 residues: CASTLRTGENEQFF. DNA of the CDR3: TGTGCCAGCACCCTGAGGACAGGGGAAAATGAGCAGTTCTTC.

This clonotype was picked up many times. One junction end does not reproduce the germline sequence, and a read error may be involved. The DNA of the CDR3 is TGTGCCACCAGTGAACAAGAGGCCCAGTACTTC. It codes for CATSEQEAQYF. This chain links TRBV24-1 with TRBJ2-5; D is undetermined. The CDR3 is made up of 11 amino acids. Germline-derived CDR1 and CDR2 are KGHDR and SFDVKD.